This TCR beta chain was identified in a study of T cell responses to AZD1222 COVID-19 vaccine. Study information: Second-dose intervals near 4 or 12 weeks were combined.

Repertoires were generated with immunoSEQ multiplex PCR, while TCRdb's copy carries only in-frame clones and drops some. The sample shows 140,000 to 150,000 clones, approximately 94% of them seen only once. Study-level results: The donor group comprised mostly white British people and more females; the analysis possibly underestimated clonal diversity. The repertoires were collected only after the peak T cell response.

The CDR3 has 18 residues. On this clone itself: What it recognizes is unknown.

This chain links TRBV21-1 with TRBJ1-4; TRBD1 is the table's D call, not checked against the DNA. TRBV21-1 is a known pseudogene. The TCR sequence derives from an adult in good health. Sequencing used peripheral blood, obtained on day 0 of AZD1222 vaccination. CDR3 sequence reads: CASSNRDRGKKRVEKLFF. The CDR3 DNA sequence: TGTGCCAGCAGCAACCGGGACAGGGGTAAAAAGCGGGTCGAAAAACTGTTTTTT.